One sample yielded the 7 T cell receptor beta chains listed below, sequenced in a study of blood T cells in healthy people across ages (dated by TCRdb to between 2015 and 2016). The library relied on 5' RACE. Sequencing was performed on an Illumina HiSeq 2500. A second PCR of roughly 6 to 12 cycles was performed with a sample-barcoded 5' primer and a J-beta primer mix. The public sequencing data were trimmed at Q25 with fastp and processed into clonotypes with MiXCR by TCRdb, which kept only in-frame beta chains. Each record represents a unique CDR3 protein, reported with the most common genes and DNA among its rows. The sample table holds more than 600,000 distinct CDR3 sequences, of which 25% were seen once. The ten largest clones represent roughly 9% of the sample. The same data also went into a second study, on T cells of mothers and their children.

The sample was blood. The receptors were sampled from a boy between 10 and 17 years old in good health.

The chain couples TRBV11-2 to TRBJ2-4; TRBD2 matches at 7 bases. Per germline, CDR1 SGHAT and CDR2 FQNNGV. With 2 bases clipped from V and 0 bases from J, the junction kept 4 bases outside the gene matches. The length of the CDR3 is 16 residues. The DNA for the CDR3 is TGTGCCAGCAGCTTACGTAGCGGGCTAGCCAAAAACATTCAGTACTTC. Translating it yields CASSLRSGLAKNIQYF.

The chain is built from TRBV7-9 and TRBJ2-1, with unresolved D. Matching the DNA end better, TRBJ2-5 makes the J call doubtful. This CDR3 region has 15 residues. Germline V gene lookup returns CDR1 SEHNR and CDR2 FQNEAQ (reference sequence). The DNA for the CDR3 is TGTGCCAGCAGCCTACCGGCCCTCCGGGCGGAGACCCAGTACTTC. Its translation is CASSLPALRAETQYF.

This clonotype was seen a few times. Here the CDR3 DNA reads TGTGCCAGCAGGCAAAGGGACTATCCTCTTCCCTACGAGCAGTACTTC. Protein product: CASRQRDYPLPYEQYF. J is TRBJ2-7 and V is TRBV5-6; 7 bases are shared with TRBD2. CDR1 is SGHDT and CDR2 is YYEEEE in the germline V gene. Trimming at V came to 5 bases and at J to 2 bases, leaving 13 bases not matched to a gene. The CDR3 has 16 amino acids.

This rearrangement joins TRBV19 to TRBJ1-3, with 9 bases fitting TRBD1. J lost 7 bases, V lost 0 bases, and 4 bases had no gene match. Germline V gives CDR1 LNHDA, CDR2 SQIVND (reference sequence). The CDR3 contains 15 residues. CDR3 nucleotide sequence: TGTGCCAGTAGTATAGAAGGGACAGGGACGAACACCATATATTTT. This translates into CASSIEGTGTNTIYF.

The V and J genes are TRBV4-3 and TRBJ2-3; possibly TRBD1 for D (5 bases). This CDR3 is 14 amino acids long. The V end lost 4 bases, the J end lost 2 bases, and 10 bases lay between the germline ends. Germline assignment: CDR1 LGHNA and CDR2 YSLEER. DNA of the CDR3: TGCGCCAGCAGCCTCTTACAGGACACAGATACGCAGTATTTT. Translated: CASSLLQDTDTQYF.

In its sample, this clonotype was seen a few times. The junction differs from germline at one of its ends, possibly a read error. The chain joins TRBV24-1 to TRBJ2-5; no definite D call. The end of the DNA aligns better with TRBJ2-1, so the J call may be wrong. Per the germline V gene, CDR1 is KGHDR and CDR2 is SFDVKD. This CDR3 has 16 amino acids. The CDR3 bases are TGTGCCGCCAGTGATTCAGGATTTTACGGGTGGAATGAGCAGTTCTTC. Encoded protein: CAASDSGFYGWNEQFF.

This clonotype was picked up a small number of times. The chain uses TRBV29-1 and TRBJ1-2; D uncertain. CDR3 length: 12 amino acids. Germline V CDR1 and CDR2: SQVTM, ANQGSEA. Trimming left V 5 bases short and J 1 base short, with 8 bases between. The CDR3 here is CSVHGNNYGYTF. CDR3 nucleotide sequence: TGCAGCGTTCACGGGAATAACTATGGCTACACCTTC.